These 11 T cell receptor beta chains originate from one sample sequenced in a study of CD8 T cells in ankylosing spondylitis. A single record per CDR3 protein comes from TCRdb applying MiXCR to the 5' RACE reads. The sample contains about 340,000 distinct CDR3 sequences, around 15% of which appear only once. Sequencing input: blood, either unsorted or a sorted T cell fraction (not recorded which). The source is a male donor with ankylosing spondylitis or in good health (not recorded which).

V gene TRBV18 combines with J gene TRBJ1-1, with D unclear. V lost 0 bases, J lost 1 base, and 9 bases lay in between. The germline CDR1 and CDR2 sequences are KGHSH and LQKENI. The CDR3 consists of 15 residues. The CDR3 DNA follows: TGTGCCAGCTCACCACCGATGGGTGAGAACACTGAAGCTTTCTTT. It translates to CASSPPMGENTEAFF.

V and J are TRBV12-3 or TRBV12-4 and TRBJ2-6, with D hard to call. V dropped 6 bases and J dropped 1 base, with 7 bases sitting between them. The CDR3 runs to 14 residues. The CDR3 region has the DNA TGTGCCAGCAGCATGAGATCTGGGGCCAACGTCCTGACTTTC. Encoded protein: CASSMRSGANVLTF.

This rearrangement joins TRBV10-3 to TRBJ1-2; TRBD1 matches 11 bases. This CDR3 spans 15 amino acids. Trimming took 7 bases from V and 3 from J; bases not matched to a gene: 7. Germline V gene lookup returns CDR1 ENHRY and CDR2 SYGVKD. CDR3 protein: CAIKIGTGGDYGYTF. The DNA for the CDR3 is TGTGCCATCAAAATCGGGACAGGGGGAGACTATGGCTACACCTTC.

The chain carries TRBV28 and TRBJ2-7, with TRBD2 matching over 8 bases. CDR1 is MDHEN, CDR2 SYDVKM, per germline. This CDR3 has 14 amino acids. After removal of 6 bases from V and 2 bases from J, the junction contained 6 bases not matched to a gene. The CDR3 nucleotides are TGTGCCAGCAGACCCGGGAGGGCTCCCTACGAGCAGTACTTC. This translates into CASRPGRAPYEQYF.

This clonotype was counted only a few times. The CDR3 reads CASSYEQGYEQYF. CDR3 DNA sequence: TGTGCCAGCAGTTACGAACAGGGCTACGAGCAGTACTTC. The gene calls are TRBV6-5 and TRBJ2-7, with D maybe TRBD1 (6 bases). Germline lookup yields CDR1 MNHEY and CDR2 SVGAGI. The CDR3 has 13 amino acids. The V end was cut by 2 bases, the J end by 3 bases, with 8 bases between.

The J gene is TRBJ1-5, the V gene TRBV20-1; D is perhaps TRBD1 (6 bases). V was pared by 0 bases and J by 6 bases, with 15 bases between. This CDR3 comprises 15 residues. Germline values: CDR1 DFQATT, CDR2 SNEGSKA (reference sequence). In DNA, the CDR3 is TGCAGTGCTAGAGATCCTGGCAGGGGAGGTCAGCCCCAGCATTTT. It specifies CSARDPGRGGQPQHF.

The chain joins TRBV6-1 to TRBJ1-2; no definite D call. The CDR3 loop spans 14 amino acids. Germline assignment: CDR1 MNHNS and CDR2 SASEGT. V lost 2 bases and J 12 bases, leaving 19 bases between the germline ends. CDR3 amino acids: CASSELQPLTLHTF. In nucleotides, the CDR3 is TGTGCCAGCAGTGAACTCCAGCCTTTAACCCTACACACCTTC.

J is TRBJ2-6 and V is TRBV6-1; a weak D match, TRBD1 (6 bases). The CDR3 runs to 14 residues. With 6 bases removed from V and 4 bases from J, the gap between germline ends came to 10 bases. Germline assignment: CDR1 MNHNS and CDR2 SASEGT. The CDR3 DNA follows: TGTGCCAGCAGCGGACAGTACGGGGCCAACGTCCTGACTTTC. Its translation: CASSGQYGANVLTF.

The chain links TRBV5-1 to TRBJ2-5, with D unclear. Looked up from germline, CDR1 is SGHRS and CDR2 is YFSETQ. V lost 4 bases to trimming and J lost 2 bases, with 15 bases between them. There are 15 residues in the CDR3. CDR3 coding DNA: TGCGCCAGCAGCCTGGTGTTGTCGGAGCAAGAGACCCAGTACTTC. This gives the protein CASSLVLSEQETQYF.

This clonotype has a single count. This chain uses TRBV6-5 with TRBJ2-2; 7 bases map to TRBD1. Germline loops: CDR1 MNHEY, CDR2 SVGAGI. The V segment lost 6 bases and the J segment 5 bases; nucleotides outside the gene matches: 0. The CDR3 has 12 residues. The DNA for the CDR3 is TGTGCCAGCAGACAGGGGACCGGGGAGCTGTTTTTT. It codes for CASRQGTGELFF.

This clonotype has only a few counts. The chain has TRBV7-9 and TRBJ1-1; D remains ambiguous. The CDR3 length is 12 residues. V was clipped by 4 bases and J by 7 bases, with 10 bases between them. The V gene's germline CDR1 is SEHNR and CDR2 FQNEAQ (reference sequence). The CDR3 sequence: CASSSPGNEAFF. The CDR3, as DNA: TGTGCCAGCAGCTCCCCGGGGAATGAAGCTTTCTTT.